These 23 T cell receptor beta chains originate from one sample sequenced in a study of graft-versus-host responses after intestinal transplantation. Method: immunoSEQ multiplex PCR; TCRdb's copy keeps in-frame clones and lacks some. This table holds some 95,000 clones, 75% to 95% found once. These receptors have no known antigen. The sequencing here drew on unstimulated CD8+ T cells sorted from spleen or lymph node cells, taken before intestinal transplant. The receptors stem from a human donor who received an intestinal transplant.

The J gene is TRBJ2-7, the V gene TRBV18, with TRBD1 identical over 8 bases. Trimming cost V 6 bases and J 2 bases; bases outside gene matches: 6. Looked up from germline, CDR1 is KGHSH and CDR2 is LQKENI. This CDR3 has 14 residues. CDR3 amino acids: CASSPGTGTYEQYF. The CDR3 DNA follows: TGTGCCAGCTCTCCCGGGACAGGCACCTACGAGCAGTACTTC.

The chain uses TRBV19 and TRBJ2-7; unclear D gene. V was cut by 3 bases and J by 2 bases, with 8 bases left in between. The CDR3 is 13 residues long. Per the germline V gene, CDR1 is LNHDA and CDR2 is SQIVND (reference sequence). CDR3 protein: CASSMGSTYEQYF. For the CDR3, the DNA is TGTGCCAGTAGTATGGGCAGCACCTACGAGCAGTACTTC.

The J gene is TRBJ1-6, the V gene TRBV30; D remains unclear. V was shortened by 2 bases and J by 9 bases, with 17 bases between the two germline ends. CDR3 length: 15 amino acids. From germline, CDR1 is GTSNPN and CDR2 SVGIG (reference sequence). The chain's CDR3 is CAWSFSGPIISPLHF. The CDR3 nucleotides are TGTGCCTGGAGTTTTTCAGGTCCGATTATTTCACCCCTCCACTTT.

This clone was seen more than once but under ten times. The chain recombines TRBV4-3 with TRBJ1-5; D not certain. The CDR3 runs 14 residues. V lost 2 bases and J 7 bases, leaving 12 bases between the germline ends. CDR1 and CDR2 (germline): LGHNA, YSLEER. CDR3 sequence reads: CASSQLSGGQPQHF. Here the CDR3 DNA reads TGCGCCAGCAGCCAACTATCCGGAGGCCAGCCCCAGCATTTT.

The chain joins TRBV15 to TRBJ1-5; no reliable D call. The germline V gene encodes CDR1 LNHNV and CDR2 YYDKDF (reference sequence). The CDR3 extends over 15 amino acids. The V end lost 2 bases, the J end lost 2 bases, and 10 bases lay between the germline ends. The CDR3 loop reads CATSRTNFGNQPQHF. CDR3 DNA: TGTGCCACCAGCAGAACTAATTTTGGCAATCAGCCCCAGCATTTT.

The gene calls are TRBV28 and TRBJ1-5; D is unclear. This CDR3 contains 16 residues. V was trimmed by 1 base and J by 1 base, leaving 11 bases between them. Germline CDR1 and CDR2: MDHEN and SYDVKM. CDR3 nucleotide sequence: TGTGCCAGCAGTTTATCCTTACACCAAAGCAATCAGCCCCAGCATTTT. Translated: CASSLSLHQSNQPQHF.

The CDR3 bases are TGTGCCAGCAGCTTATCTAGCCCTGAAGCTTTCTTT. The encoded protein is CASSLSSPEAFF. J is TRBJ1-1 and V is TRBV7-9; D gene ambiguous. The CDR3 loop spans 12 amino acids. The V end was cut by 2 bases, the J end by 6 bases, with 7 bases between. From germline, CDR1 is SEHNR and CDR2 FQNEAQ (reference sequence).

The J gene is TRBJ2-3, the V gene TRBV11-2; D possibly corresponds to TRBD2 (5 bases). The CDR3 runs 17 residues. Between the trimmed V and J ends, which lost 2 bases and 0 bases, there was a span of 15 bases. CDR1 and CDR2 (germline): SGHAT, FQNNGV. As DNA, the CDR3 is TGTGCCAGCAGCTTAATTGGTAGCGTTCGGAGCACAGATACGCAGTATTTT. Amino acid sequence: CASSLIGSVRSTDTQYF.

V is TRBV27 and J is TRBJ2-1; a weak D match, TRBD2 (7 bases). Germline V CDR1 and CDR2: MNHEY, SMNVEV (reference sequence). The CDR3 totals 16 residues. V shed 6 bases and J shed 6 bases, with 21 bases lying between them. CDR3 in amino acids: CASRGWGGGAGNEQFF. In nucleotides, the CDR3 is TGTGCCAGCAGGGGTTGGGGTGGGGGGGCCGGCAATGAGCAGTTCTTC.

The J gene is TRBJ1-1, the V gene TRBV4-3; 9 bases are shared with TRBD1. This CDR3 region has 14 residues. Germline assignment: CDR1 LGHNA and CDR2 YSLEER. V lost 4 bases, J lost 6 bases, and 6 bases stayed unmatched. The CDR3 sequence: CASSLKQGAPEAFF. The CDR3 DNA follows: TGCGCCAGCAGCCTCAAACAGGGGGCCCCTGAAGCTTTCTTT.

The chain carries TRBV5-1 and TRBJ1-2; perhaps TRBD1 as D (6 bases). Germline V gene data show CDR1 as SGHRS and CDR2 as YFSETQ. The CDR3 runs to 13 residues. The V end lost 1 base, the J end lost 6 bases, and 10 bases lay between the germline ends. CDR3 nucleotides: TGCGCCAGCAGCTTGACAGGGTTTGATGGCTACACCTTC. This encodes CASSLTGFDGYTF.

Only one count was recorded for this clone. J is TRBJ2-5 and V is TRBV14; D possibly corresponds to TRBD2 (6 bases). Between the trimmed V and J ends, which lost 0 bases and 5 bases, there was a span of 10 bases. The CDR3 runs 14 residues. Germline V gives CDR1 SGHDN, CDR2 FVKESK. The CDR3 nucleotides read TGTGCCAGCAGCCAAGACTATGGAGGGGAGACCCAGTACTTC. This translates into CASSQDYGGETQYF.

The rearrangement joins TRBV19 to TRBJ1-5; no reliable D call. Between the trimmed V and J ends, which lost 2 bases and 6 bases, there was a span of 11 bases. Germline values: CDR1 LNHDA, CDR2 SQIVND (reference sequence). CDR3 length: 14 amino acids. The CDR3: CASSIFGSGQPQHF. In DNA form, the CDR3 reads TGTGCCAGTAGTATATTTGGGTCGGGTCAGCCCCAGCATTTT.

This rearrangement joins TRBV7-7 to TRBJ2-5; 13 bases match TRBD2. The CDR3 runs 16 residues. With 5 bases clipped from V and 1 base from J, the junction kept 4 bases outside the gene matches. CDR1 SSHAT and CDR2 FNYEAQ come from the germline V gene (reference sequence). The CDR3 is CASSMTSGGIQETQYF. For the CDR3, the DNA is TGTGCCAGCAGCATGACTAGCGGGGGGATCCAAGAGACCCAGTACTTC. The full variable domain, its missing parts supplied by reference TRBV7-7 and TRBJ2-5, is GAGVSQSPRYKVTKRGQDVTLRCDPISSHATLYWYQQALGQGPEFLTYFNYEAQPDKSGLPSDRFSAERPEGSISTLTIQRTEQRDSAMYRCASSMTSGGIQETQYFGPGTRLLVL.

This clone appeared a single time. This sequence joins TRBV6-5 and TRBJ2-1; D gene uncertain. The CDR3 covers 14 residues. In germline, CDR1 is MNHEY, CDR2 SVGAGI. The ends were cut back, 5 bases at V and 0 bases at J, with 8 bases in the middle. Written as DNA, the CDR3 is TGTGCCAGCAGTGGTCGGAGCTCCTACAATGAGCAGTTCTTC. This encodes CASSGRSSYNEQFF.

CDR3 DNA sequence: TGTGCCAGCAGCGTAGGGAGGGGGCACGAGCAGTACTTC. Translated, it gives CASSVGRGHEQYF. The chain couples TRBV9 to TRBJ2-7, with D maybe TRBD1 (7 bases). Germline assignment: CDR1 SGDLS and CDR2 YYNGEE. The CDR3 is 13 amino acids. V was cut by 0 bases and J by 5 bases, with 9 bases left in between. Full variable domain (outside the CDR3, taken from reference TRBV9 and TRBJ2-7): DSGVTQTPKHLITATGQRVTLRCSPRSGDLSVYWYQQSLDQGLQFLIQYYNGEERAKGNILERFSAQQFPDLHSELNLSSLELGDSALYFCASSVGRGHEQYFGPGTRLTVT.

V and J are TRBV27 and TRBJ2-7; TRBD1 matches at 9 bases. This CDR3 comprises 18 residues. V lost 6 bases to trimming and J lost 3 bases; unmatched junction nucleotides: 18. Germline V lookup: CDR1 MNHEY, CDR2 SMNVEV (reference sequence). CDR3 nucleotide sequence: TGTGCCAGCAGACATAGACCATTTTACAGGGGGCGGATCTACGAGCAGTACTTC. Protein: CASRHRPFYRGRIYEQYF.

In this sample, this clone turned up once. The genes are TRBV4-1 and TRBJ2-7; possible D gene TRBD1, 7 bases. The CDR3 consists of 14 residues. Germline V gives CDR1 MGHRA, CDR2 YSYEKL. Trimming pared 3 bases from V and 2 bases from J, leaving 11 bases between. In DNA form, the CDR3 reads TGCGCCAGCAGCCAGGACAGGACTACCTACGAGCAGTACTTC. Translating it yields CASSQDRTTYEQYF.

The chain is built from TRBV7-8 and TRBJ2-1; a possible D gene is TRBD2 (6 bases). The CDR3 is 12 amino acids. V shed 1 base and J shed 10 bases, with 8 bases lying between them. CDR1 is SGHVS and CDR2 is FQNEAQ in the germline V gene. CDR3 residues: CASSLEEGEQFF. The CDR3 coding sequence is TGTGCCAGCAGCTTAGAGGAGGGGGAGCAGTTCTTC.

CDR3 in DNA: TGTGCCAGCAGCTTAGAAGGGGATGCGGACTATGGCTACACCTTC. Residues: CASSLEGDADYGYTF. The V call is TRBV13, the J call TRBJ1-2; tentative D call: TRBD1 (5 bases). The CDR3 is made up of 15 amino acids. Trimming took 1 base from V and 3 from J, leaving 12 bases between them. Germline V gene data show CDR1 as PRHDT and CDR2 as FYEKMQ (reference sequence).

This clone came up once. The chain couples TRBV7-6 to TRBJ2-1, with D perhaps matching TRBD2 (5 bases). This CDR3 is 12 amino acids long. V was trimmed by 1 base and J by 7 bases, leaving 5 bases between them. Germline CDR1 SGHVS, CDR2 FNYEAQ. The CDR3 region is CASSLGENEQFF. CDR3 DNA: TGTGCCAGCAGCTTAGGGGAGAATGAGCAGTTCTTC.

This chain links TRBV30 with TRBJ2-3, with a tentative D call TRBD2 (5 bases). Germline loops: CDR1 GTSNPN, CDR2 SVGIG (reference sequence). The CDR3 extends over 17 amino acids. V was trimmed by 3 bases and J by 4 bases, leaving 23 bases between them. Written as DNA, the CDR3 is TGTGCCTGGAGCAACTCCCTCTCCCCCCTAGCAGCAGATACGCAGTATTTT. It translates to CAWSNSLSPLAADTQYF.

The chain employs TRBV6-5 and TRBJ2-1; maybe TRBD2 (5 bases). Germline CDR1 and CDR2: MNHEY and SVGAGI. There are 13 residues in the CDR3. Trimming cost V 0 bases and J 15 bases, with 15 bases left between them. The CDR3 sequence: CASSYSLGGDRFF. CDR3 nucleotides: TGTGCCAGCAGTTACTCGCTAGGAGGAGACCGGTTCTTC.